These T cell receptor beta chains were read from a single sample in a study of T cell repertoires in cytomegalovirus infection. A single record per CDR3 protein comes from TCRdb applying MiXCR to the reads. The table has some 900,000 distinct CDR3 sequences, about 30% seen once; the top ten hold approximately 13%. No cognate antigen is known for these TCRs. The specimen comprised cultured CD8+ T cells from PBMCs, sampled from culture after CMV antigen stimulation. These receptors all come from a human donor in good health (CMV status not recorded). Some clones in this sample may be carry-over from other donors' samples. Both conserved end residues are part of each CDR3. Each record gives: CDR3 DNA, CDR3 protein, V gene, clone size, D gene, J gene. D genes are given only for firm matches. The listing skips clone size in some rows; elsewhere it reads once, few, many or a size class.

TGCGCCAGCAGCCAGGGGGGACAGGAATACAATGAGCAGTTCTTC	CASSQGGQEYNEQFF	TRBV4-1	-	TRBD1	TRBJ2-1
TGTGCCAGCAGCTTAGCCATACTAGCCCCCACCGTCTACGAGCAGTACTTC	CASSLAILAPTVYEQYF	TRBV7-2	many	-	TRBJ2-7
TGTGCCAGCAGCGCGGAAACAGGGAAAGGGGCAGATACGCAGTATTTT	CASSAETGKGADTQYF	TRBV6-6	few	-	TRBJ2-3
TGTGCCAGCAGCGACGACAGCTGGGCTGAAGCTTTCTTT	CASSDDSWAEAFF	TRBV6-5	-	-	TRBJ1-1
TGTGCCAGCAGGTCTGGAGGTTCCTACGAGCAGTACTTC	CASRSGGSYEQYF	TRBV12-3/TRBV12-4	few	-	TRBJ2-7
TGTGCCAGCAGCTTGCTTGGGGCAGGGGACACCCCTGGCACCTTC	CASSLLGAGDTPGTF	TRBV5-4	many	-	TRBJ1-2
TGCAGTGCTTACCTACCGGGACAGGGGGCAGGAGTGACTTTC	CSAYLPGQGAGVTF	TRBV20-1	few	TRBD1	TRBJ2-6
TGTGCCAGCAGCCCTCGGGACAGGACTTTGAACACTGAAGCTTTCTTT	CASSPRDRTLNTEAFF	TRBV7-6	-	TRBD1	TRBJ1-1
TGTGCCAGCAGTGAAACCCGGGACATCCGTGAGCTGTTTTTT	CASSETRDIRELFF	TRBV6-1	-	-	TRBJ2-2
TGCGCCAGCAGCCAAGCCTGGACAGGGAACGGGGAGCTGTTTTTT	CASSQAWTGNGELFF	TRBV4-1	few	TRBD1	TRBJ2-2
TGTGCCAGCAGCGTCCCACTGGCTGGAAACACCATATATTTT	CASSVPLAGNTIYF	TRBV7-2	few	-	TRBJ1-3
TGTGCCAGCAGCCCAGGACAGGGGGCGAGTTACTATGGCTACACCTTC	CASSPGQGASYYGYTF	TRBV7-8	few	TRBD1	TRBJ1-2